The following is a TCR beta chain sequence with its context. Its antigen remains unidentified. Base qualities are not recorded, but no much larger clone differs from it by a single base. From V the trimming removes 5 bases and from J it removes 9 bases, while the gene matches leave 11 bases of the junction unaccounted for. The CDR3 has 14 amino acids, counting the end cysteine and phenylalanine. The read is trimmed to its CDR3 DNA, 42 bases read in frame from base 1. CDR1 SGHTA and CDR2 FQGNSA are derived from the germline V gene. The data originate from a study of breast tumors, draining lymph nodes, adjacent tissues listed by TCRdb under 2016. For context, the study as a whole: Breast cancer patients provided tumor, adjacent nontumor tissue and axillary lymph nodes, and the study compared the TCR beta repertoires across these three sources. The study aimed to assess the relationships and possible T-cell exchange between tumor, surrounding tissue and draining lymph node repertoires in human breast cancer.

The study at large found these results: Tumor T-cell repertoires showed less diversity than lymph node repertoires and more diversity than nontumor tissue repertoires, and tumor T-cell repertoires showed preferential V and J gene usage. The similarity between tumor and nontumor tissue repertoires was significantly greater in luminal-like breast cancer than in basal-like breast cancer. The data were judged consistent with most tumor T cells deriving from the lymph node and then expanding within tumor tissue. The conclusion that tumor T cells originate in lymph nodes was framed as consistent with a hypothesis rather than directly demonstrated.

The run used an Illumina HiSeq 2000. TCR beta chain libraries were generated through multiplex PCR amplification. The amplified TCR beta chain products were analyzed by high-throughput sequencing. TCRdb handled the public reads itself, with Q25 trimming in fastp and clone calling in MiXCR, and kept productive beta chains. For every CDR3 protein sequence, its rows merge into one entry that carries the most common genes and DNA. This sample has about 66,000 distinct CDR3 sequences in its table, and around two fifths of those were observed once. Clones ranked in the top ten supply approximately 9.1% of the sample.

This clonotype was obtained from a female donor with breast cancer. Some clones in this sample may be carry-over from other donors' samples. The rearranged chain carries TRBV7-2 and TRBJ2-5; the junction holds 8 bases that match TRBD1. The sample was breast tumor tissue. The CDR3 is CASSPGQAEQPQYF. The DNA sequence reads TGTGCCAGCAGCCCGGGACAGGCGGAACAGCCCCAGTACTTC.